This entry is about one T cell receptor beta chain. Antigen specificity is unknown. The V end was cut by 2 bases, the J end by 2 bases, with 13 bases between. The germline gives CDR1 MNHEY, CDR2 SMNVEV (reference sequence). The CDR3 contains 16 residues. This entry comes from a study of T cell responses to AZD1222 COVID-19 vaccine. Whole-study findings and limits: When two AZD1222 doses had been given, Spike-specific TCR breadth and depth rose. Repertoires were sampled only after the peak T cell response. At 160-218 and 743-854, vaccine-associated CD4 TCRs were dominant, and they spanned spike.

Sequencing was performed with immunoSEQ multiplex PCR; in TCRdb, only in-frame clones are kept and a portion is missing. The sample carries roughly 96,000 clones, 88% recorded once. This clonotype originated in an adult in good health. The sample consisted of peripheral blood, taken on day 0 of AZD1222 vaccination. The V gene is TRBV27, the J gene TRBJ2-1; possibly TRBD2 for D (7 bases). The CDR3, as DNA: TGTGCCAGCAGTTTAGGCGGGGGCGAGCCCTACAATGAGCAGTTCTTC. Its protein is CASSLGGGEPYNEQFF.